This T cell receptor beta chain is drawn from a study of blood T cell repertoires in COVID-19. About the research overall: Whether acute or convalescent, the COVID-19 samples came from the United States, Italy and Spain. Sources were T cells, B-cell-depleted T cells, or PBMCs; the material itself was cDNA or gDNA.

Germline V gene lookup returns CDR1 SGHAT and CDR2 FQNNGV. This CDR3 comprises 19 residues. Unmatched junction bases numbered 11, after V lost 4 bases and J lost 0 bases. TCRdb's copy holds only in-frame clones and misses some; the assay was immunoSEQ multiplex PCR. The table shows a few hundred thousand clones, with about 86% occurring only once. The sample consisted of peripheral blood. This chain uses TRBV11-2 with TRBJ2-3; 12 positions agree with TRBD2. The receptor was derived from a man in his fifties or sixties with acute or convalescent COVID-19. The CDR3 region is CASSSGLAGFATSTDTQYF. The DNA for the CDR3 is TGTGCCAGCAGCTCGGGACTAGCGGGCTTCGCCACTAGCACAGATACGCAGTATTTT.